The 16 T cell receptor beta chains reported below all come from one sample, sequenced in a study of cytotoxic CD8 clonotypes in ibrutinib-treated CLL. The data were produced by immunoSEQ multiplex PCR, yet TCRdb's version contains in-frame clones alone and is incomplete. The profile covers approximately 170,000 clones, with over 75% appearing a single time and 3% taken by the ten largest. Material: PBMCs, obtained at disease progression, from a patient treated with ibrutinib. Source of these receptors: a human donor with chronic lymphocytic leukemia.

This chain connects TRBV29-1 to TRBJ1-1; possible D gene TRBD1, 6 bases. V lost 5 bases to trimming and J lost 4 bases, with 8 bases between them. The CDR3 loop spans 11 amino acids. Per germline, CDR1 SQVTM and CDR2 ANQGSEA. Here the CDR3 reads CSVYRVTEAFF. In nucleotides, the CDR3 is TGCAGCGTTTACAGGGTCACTGAAGCTTTCTTT. Drawing the rest from reference TRBV29-1 and TRBJ1-1, the complete variable domain is SAVISQKPSRDICQRGTSLTIQCQVDSQVTMMFWYRQQPGQSLTLIATANQGSEATYESGFVIDKFPISRPNLTFSTLTVSNMSPEDSSIYLCSVYRVTEAFFGQGTRLTVV.

This clone occurred a few times. The gene calls are TRBV4-2 and TRBJ1-2; D remains ambiguous. Trimming removed 0 bases at V and 6 bases at J, with 26 bases between. The CDR3 loop spans 19 amino acids. The germline gives CDR1 LGHNA, CDR2 YNFKEQ. In DNA, the CDR3 is TGTGCCAGCAGCCAAGAGGCGACCATGAGGCAGGTCCTTCGGGATGGCTACACCTTC. It encodes CASSQEATMRQVLRDGYTF.

The chain uses TRBV29-1 and TRBJ1-1; D unresolved. CDR3 size: 11 residues. The germline gives CDR1 SQVTM, CDR2 ANQGSEA. The germline V and J ends were trimmed by 7 bases and 6 bases, with 12 bases remaining between them. The CDR3: CSAEGGAEAFF. As DNA, the CDR3 is TGCAGCGCCGAGGGTGGAGCTGAAGCTTTCTTT.

This clone was counted once. The rearrangement uses TRBV7-2 and TRBJ2-5; no firm D call. Looked up from germline, CDR1 is SGHTA and CDR2 is FQGNSA. CDR3 length: 14 amino acids. V lost 2 bases and J lost 1, with 8 bases in between. CDR3 in DNA: TGTGCCAGCAGCTTATCGAACAGCCAAGAGACCCAGTACTTC. Amino acid sequence: CASSLSNSQETQYF. The full variable domain, completed using reference TRBV7-2 and TRBJ2-5, is GAGVSQSPSNKVTEKGKDVELRCDPISGHTALYWYRQSLGQGLEFLIYFQGNSAPDKSGLPSDRFSAERTGGSVSTLTIQRTQQEDSAVYLCASSLSNSQETQYFGPGTRLLVL.

The chain is built from TRBV19 and TRBJ1-4; a possible D gene is TRBD1 (6 bases). This CDR3 region has 13 residues. CDR1 LNHDA and CDR2 SQIVND come from the germline V gene (reference sequence). V lost 10 bases and J lost 3, with 12 bases in between. CDR3 amino acids: CATTGMPNEKLFF. The CDR3 nucleotides are TGTGCCACCACAGGGATGCCTAATGAAAAACTGTTTTTT.

The chain couples TRBV6-1 to TRBJ2-7, with D unclear. This CDR3 region has 14 residues. V lost 6 bases and J lost 0, with 12 bases in between. Germline V gene data show CDR1 as MNHNS and CDR2 as SASEGT. In DNA form, the CDR3 reads TGTGCCAGCAGGCCCTGGGCAAGCTCCTACGAGCAGTACTTC. Translation gives CASRPWASSYEQYF.

The gene calls are TRBV7-2 and TRBJ1-1, with 7 bases fitting TRBD1. V lost 2 bases to trimming and J lost 4 bases; unmatched junction nucleotides: 4. The CDR3 consists of 14 residues. Germline CDR1 reads SGHTA; CDR2 reads FQGNSA. CDR3 sequence reads: CASSLRQGPTEAFF. The CDR3 nucleotides read TGTGCCAGCAGCTTAAGACAGGGACCCACTGAAGCTTTCTTT.

The chain uses TRBV7-2 and TRBJ2-2; D is ambiguous. This CDR3 contains 13 residues. V dropped 9 bases and J dropped 0 bases, with 8 bases sitting between them. Germline V gene lookup returns CDR1 SGHTA and CDR2 FQGNSA. The CDR3 region has the DNA TGTGCCAGACAACTACCGAACACCGGGGAGCTGTTTTTT. Encoded protein: CARQLPNTGELFF.

The V and J genes are TRBV7-8 and TRBJ2-5; 8 bases map to TRBD2. The CDR3 is 13 residues long. Unmatched junction bases numbered 1, after V lost 2 bases and J lost 5 bases. Germline loops: CDR1 SGHVS, CDR2 FQNEAQ. The CDR3: CASSLRLAETQYF. CDR3 DNA: TGTGCCAGCAGCTTAAGACTAGCGGAGACCCAGTACTTC.

V and J are TRBV2 and TRBJ2-7; 8 nucleotides align to TRBD2. This CDR3 comprises 14 residues. The V and J ends lost 6 bases and 9 bases, in that order; junction bases with no gene match: 13. The V gene's germline CDR1 is SNHLY and CDR2 FYNNEI. The CDR3 DNA reads TGTGCCAGCAGCCCTGGATGGACTAGCTTTGTGCAGTACTTC. As protein: CASSPGWTSFVQYF.

The chain has TRBV11-2 and TRBJ2-1, with unresolved D. The V gene lost 4 bases and the J gene lost 10 bases, with 17 bases spanning the gap. Germline CDR1 and CDR2: SGHAT and FQNNGV. The CDR3 extends over 14 amino acids. Here the CDR3 reads CASSSLVRVREQFF. The CDR3 DNA sequence: TGTGCCAGCAGCTCCTTGGTCCGGGTTCGGGAGCAGTTCTTC.

This clone has only one observation. V usage is TRBV6-1 and J usage is TRBJ2-3; TRBD2 aligns across 15 bases. CDR3 length: 15 residues. J was trimmed by 4 bases and V by 7 bases; bases with no gene match: 3. Germline V gives CDR1 MNHNS, CDR2 SASEGT. For the CDR3, the DNA is TGTGCCAGCATGGGGACTAGCGGGAGGCCAGATACGCAGTATTTT. It specifies CASMGTSGRPDTQYF.

The chain has TRBV5-1 and TRBJ2-7; 11 bases match TRBD2. The CDR3 spans 16 residues. V dropped 7 bases and J dropped 2; count of bases not matched to a gene: 11. From germline, CDR1 is SGHRS and CDR2 YFSETQ. The CDR3: CASGLSPSGGPYEQYF. The DNA for the CDR3 is TGCGCCAGCGGGCTATCCCCTAGCGGGGGGCCCTACGAGCAGTACTTC.

V usage is TRBV5-5 and J usage is TRBJ2-6; D is uncertain. The CDR3 runs to 15 residues. V dropped 4 bases and J dropped 0 bases, with 8 bases sitting between them. Germline-derived CDR1 and CDR2 are SGHKS and YYEKEE (reference sequence). Here the CDR3 DNA reads TGTGCCAGCAGCCTGTCTAGCTCTGGGGCCAACGTCCTGACTTTC. It is translated as CASSLSSSGANVLTF.

The V gene is TRBV23-1, the J gene TRBJ1-1; D gene unclear. TRBV23-1 is labeled an ORF, and its function is uncertain. The CDR3 sequence is 12 residues long. V was cut by 6 bases and J by 7 bases, with 12 bases left in between. CDR3: CASSQRTGEAFF. The DNA of the CDR3 is TGCGCCAGCAGCCAACGCACGGGTGAAGCTTTCTTT.

Only one count was recorded for this clone. The chain couples TRBV7-9 to TRBJ1-4; weak D call: TRBD1 (5 bases). The CDR3 extends over 16 amino acids. Germline lookup yields CDR1 SEHNR and CDR2 FQNEAQ (reference sequence). Trimming pared 5 bases from V and 0 bases from J, leaving 13 bases between. The CDR3 coding sequence is TGTGCCAGCAGCCTAGAAACAGGAACAACTAATGAAAAACTGTTTTTT. It yields the protein CASSLETGTTNEKLFF.